One and the same sample provided the 23 T cell receptor beta chains below, sequenced in a study of shared clonotypes between healthy human individuals. Profiling relied on immunoSEQ multiplex PCR, and the TCRdb table lists in-frame clones only, not all of them. This table has hundreds of thousands of clones, approximately 96% appearing once. Terminally differentiated effector memory CD45RA+ cells were left out of the naive CD8 fraction, which was CD45RO-negative and positively selected for CCR7. Sequenced sample: naive CD8+ T cells sorted from blood. The receptors stem from a woman in her thirties in good health.

The chain uses TRBV28 and TRBJ2-2, with 12 bases lining up with TRBD2. This CDR3 region has 14 residues. Germline trimming cut 8 bases from V and 5 bases from J; bases unmatched to any gene: 3. Germline V gene sequence: CDR1 MDHEN, CDR2 SYDVKM. The CDR3: CASGTSGWTGELFF. DNA of the CDR3: TGTGCCAGCGGGACTAGCGGGTGGACCGGGGAGCTGTTTTTT.

This clone has just one count. The genes are TRBV6-1 and TRBJ1-5; tentative D call: TRBD1 (6 bases). This CDR3 spans 14 amino acids. From germline, CDR1 is MNHNS and CDR2 SASEGT. V lost 4 bases and J 5 bases, leaving 12 bases between the germline ends. The CDR3 is CASSVASGDQPQHF. CDR3 DNA: TGTGCCAGCAGTGTGGCGTCAGGGGATCAGCCCCAGCATTTT.

The V call is TRBV13, the J call TRBJ2-2; 12 bases fit TRBD2. V lost 5 bases and J lost 8; bases outside the gene matches: 9. The CDR3 is 16 amino acids. Germline V gives CDR1 PRHDT, CDR2 FYEKMQ (reference sequence). CDR3 nucleotide sequence: TGTGCCAGCAGCCAAGGACTAGCGGGATCCGCGGGGGAGCTGTTTTTT. It translates to CASSQGLAGSAGELFF.

The chain has TRBV27 and TRBJ2-2, with D hard to call. Trimming stripped 3 bases from V and 6 bases from J, with 5 bases between. Germline CDR1 is MNHEY and CDR2 is SMNVEV (reference sequence). The CDR3 extends over 12 amino acids. The CDR3 DNA reads as TGTGCCAGCAGTTTCCCTCCCGGGGAGCTGTTTTTT. It is translated as CASSFPPGELFF.

The chain links TRBV29-1 to TRBJ1-4; 7 bases align to TRBD1. V trimming: 7 bases; J trimming: 4 bases; junction bases outside the gene matches: 12. CDR1 is SQVTM and CDR2 is ANQGSEA in the germline V gene. The CDR3 extends over 15 amino acids. CDR3 DNA sequence: TGCAGCGGGATGGGGCCAGGGGGAAATAATGAAAAACTGTTTTTT. Its protein is CSGMGPGGNNEKLFF.

The rearrangement joins TRBV27 to TRBJ2-1; 8 positions agree with TRBD2. This CDR3 comprises 16 residues. CDR1 and CDR2 (germline): MNHEY, SMNVEV (reference sequence). After removal of 2 bases from V and 7 bases from J, the junction contained 10 bases not matched to a gene. CDR3 in amino acids: CASSLGYREGPNEQFF. In DNA form, the CDR3 reads TGTGCCAGCAGTTTAGGGTACCGGGAGGGCCCAAATGAGCAGTTCTTC.

The chain joins TRBV9 to TRBJ1-2; tentatively, D is TRBD1 (5 bases). The CDR3 contains 15 residues. CDR1 is SGDLS and CDR2 is YYNGEE in the germline V gene. Trimming removed 0 bases at V and 4 bases at J, with 13 bases between. In nucleotides, the CDR3 is TGTGCCAGCAGCGTAGATGGGGCCTCGGGCTATGGCTACACCTTC. This sequence encodes CASSVDGASGYGYTF.

CDR3 sequence (DNA): TGTGCCACCAGGGGACAGCTTTACACTGAAGCTTTCTTT. Translating gives CATRGQLYTEAFF. This chain joins TRBV15 and TRBJ1-1; 7 bases agree with TRBD1. Looked up from germline, CDR1 is LNHNV and CDR2 is YYDKDF (reference sequence). This CDR3 comprises 13 residues. V shed 6 bases and J 3 bases; nucleotides not matched to a gene: 4. Complete variable domain (other parts from reference TRBV15 and TRBJ1-1): DAMVIQNPRYQVTQFGKPVTLSCSQTLNHNVMYWYQQKSSQAPKLLFHYYDKDFNNEADTPDNFQSRRPNTSFCFLDIRSPGLGDTAMYLCATRGQLYTEAFFGQGTRLTVV.

The chain uses TRBV7-8 and TRBJ2-2; 7 nucleotides match TRBD1. J was trimmed by 0 bases and V by 5 bases; bases with no gene match: 6. The CDR3 totals 16 residues. Germline CDR1 and CDR2: SGHVS and FQNEAQ. The CDR3 DNA follows: TGTGCCAGCAGCCCTCGACAGGGCTCGAACACCGGGGAGCTGTTTTTT. Amino acid sequence: CASSPRQGSNTGELFF.

V and J are TRBV30 and TRBJ1-1; D is undetermined. Germline-derived CDR1 and CDR2 are GTSNPN and SVGIG (reference sequence). V was trimmed by 3 bases and J by 3 bases, leaving 14 bases between them. The CDR3 extends over 14 amino acids. CDR3 DNA: TGTGCCTGGAGGCTCGAGAGGGCCTACACTGAAGCTTTCTTT. It translates to CAWRLERAYTEAFF.

The chain employs TRBV29-1 and TRBJ2-2; TRBD2 agrees at 7 bases. Germline loops: CDR1 SQVTM, CDR2 ANQGSEA. V gave up 4 bases and J gave up 2 bases; unmatched junction bases: 4. This CDR3 is built from 14 residues. CDR3: CSVGGLENTGELFF. In DNA, the CDR3 is TGCAGCGTTGGTGGACTAGAAAACACCGGGGAGCTGTTTTTT.

The gene calls are TRBV4-1 and TRBJ1-1; TRBD1 matches at 8 bases. The CDR3 runs 18 residues. V shed 4 bases and J 3 bases; nucleotides not matched to a gene: 16. Germline V CDR1 and CDR2: MGHRA, YSYEKL. The CDR3 sequence: CASSRVWTGLIRDTEAFF. The CDR3 DNA reads as TGCGCCAGCAGCCGTGTTTGGACAGGGTTAATAAGGGACACTGAAGCTTTCTTT.

The chain recombines TRBV4-1 with TRBJ2-7; tentatively, D is TRBD1 (6 bases). Germline V lookup: CDR1 MGHRA, CDR2 YSYEKL. The CDR3 is 15 amino acids. V lost 0 bases to trimming and J lost 3 bases, with 12 bases between them. CDR3 loop: CASSQDRTAYYEQYF. The CDR3 nucleotides are TGCGCCAGCAGCCAAGACCGGACAGCCTACTACGAGCAGTACTTC.

This chain connects TRBV14 to TRBJ2-5; 9 nucleotides line up with TRBD2. The ends lost 4 bases at V and 4 bases at J; junction bases unmatched: 7. Per germline, CDR1 SGHDN and CDR2 FVKESK. The CDR3 is 15 residues long. Written as DNA, the CDR3 is TGTGCCAGCAGCCCGAAGCGGGGGGTGTCAGAGACCCAGTACTTC. Amino acid sequence: CASSPKRGVSETQYF.

The genes are TRBV4-2 and TRBJ1-2, with a tentative D call TRBD1 (5 bases). From germline, CDR1 is LGHNA and CDR2 YNFKEQ. This CDR3 is built from 16 residues. V dropped 0 bases and J dropped 4 bases, with 15 bases sitting between them. The CDR3 DNA is TGTGCCAGCAGCCAAGATTTGGGCGGACAATTCTATGGCTACACCTTC. Its protein is CASSQDLGGQFYGYTF.

The genes are TRBV27 and TRBJ1-1; possibly TRBD1 for D (5 bases). Germline CDR1 is MNHEY and CDR2 is SMNVEV (reference sequence). This CDR3 comprises 15 residues. V shed 3 bases and J shed 1 base, with 12 bases lying between them. The chain's CDR3 is CASSFVGVGNTEAFF. The DNA for the CDR3 is TGTGCCAGCAGTTTCGTAGGGGTAGGGAACACTGAAGCTTTCTTT.

This clone appeared a single time. The V call is TRBV27, the J call TRBJ2-7; TRBD2 aligns across 14 bases. Unmatched junction bases numbered 7, after V lost 5 bases and J lost 7 bases. The CDR3 spans 15 residues. Germline V lookup: CDR1 MNHEY, CDR2 SMNVEV (reference sequence). CDR3 nucleotides: TGTGCCAGCAGTATCGGGACTAGCGGGAGAGGAGAGCAGTACTTC. Its translation is CASSIGTSGRGEQYF.

The genes are TRBV10-3 and TRBJ1-2, with D unclear. The CDR3 is 14 amino acids. V lost 1 base, J lost 4 bases, and 10 bases lay in between. Germline CDR1 ENHRY, CDR2 SYGVKD. The DNA for the CDR3 is TGTGCCATCAGTGAGTTGGAGACGGTCTATGGCTACACCTTC. This codes for CAISELETVYGYTF.

J is TRBJ2-5 and V is TRBV20-1; D gene uncertain. The CDR3 length is 10 residues. The V gene lost 6 bases and the J gene lost 6 bases, with 8 bases spanning the gap. The germline V gene encodes CDR1 DFQATT and CDR2 SNEGSKA (reference sequence). The CDR3 region is CSAGEKTQYF. In DNA form, the CDR3 reads TGCAGTGCGGGTGAAAAGACCCAGTACTTC.

The chain employs TRBV10-3 and TRBJ2-7, with TRBD2 identical over 8 bases. The CDR3 totals 12 residues. The V segment lost 10 bases and the J segment 4 bases; nucleotides outside the gene matches: 6. Germline values: CDR1 ENHRY, CDR2 SYGVKD. DNA for the CDR3: TGTGCCACCGGGGCGGGAGGATACGAGCAGTACTTC. Protein sequence: CATGAGGYEQYF.

The rearrangement joins TRBV28 to TRBJ2-3, with D uncertain. The V gene lost 6 bases and the J gene lost 6 bases, with 19 bases spanning the gap. Germline loops: CDR1 MDHEN, CDR2 SYDVKM. The CDR3 consists of 15 residues. CDR3 DNA sequence: TGTGCCAGCAGCCCGGCCCCGTCCTTCGATGATACGCAGTATTTT. Translation: CASSPAPSFDDTQYF.

This clone has only one observation. CDR3 coding DNA: TGTGCCATCAGTGGGGACTCACTCGACGAGCAGTACTTC. This codes for CAISGDSLDEQYF. The chain recombines TRBV10-3 with TRBJ2-7; a possible D gene is TRBD2 (6 bases). The V gene's germline CDR1 is ENHRY and CDR2 SYGVKD. The CDR3 totals 13 residues. V was trimmed by 4 bases and J by 5 bases, leaving 12 bases between them.

The chain is built from TRBV4-1 and TRBJ2-5; D remains unclear. With 2 bases removed from V and 1 base from J, the gap between germline ends came to 5 bases. Germline CDR1 and CDR2: MGHRA and YSYEKL. This CDR3 contains 13 residues. The CDR3 DNA sequence: TGCGCCAGCAGCCAATGGATCCAAGAGACCCAGTACTTC. Protein sequence: CASSQWIQETQYF.